The 23 T cell receptor beta chains below were found in one sample sequenced in a study of cytomegalovirus exposure and HLA in healthy donors (TCRdb year 2017). The library was built by means of the immunoSEQ multiplex PCR assay. A mixture of 60 forward primers for TCR Vbeta segments and 13 reverse primers for TCR Jbeta segments was used in the multiplex PCR. TCRdb's version of the immuneACCESS table is confined to in-frame rearrangements and falls short of the full clone set. An unresolved V gene accounts for under half of the shortfall where checked; the remainder is of unknown origin. For this sample there are tens of thousands of clones; around 80% appear just once. The top ten clonotypes cover around 2.9% of the sample. Sample: PBMCs. These TCRs come from a woman aged 25 to 39 in good health and CMV-seronegative.

This chain connects TRBV9 to TRBJ2-3; TRBD1 agrees at 7 bases. Per germline, CDR1 SGDLS and CDR2 YYNGEE. J gave up 6 bases and V 3 bases, and 7 bases lay outside the gene matches. This CDR3 is built from 14 residues. The CDR3 coding sequence is TGTGCCAGCAGCGGACAGGGACGAGGGGATACGCAGTATTTT. This gives the protein CASSGQGRGDTQYF.

This clone came up a few times. The rearrangement links TRBV6-4 to TRBJ1-6; D is unclear. The V and J ends lost 0 bases and 10 bases respectively, with 13 bases between them. The CDR3 extends over 15 amino acids. CDR1 is MRHNA, CDR2 SNTAGT, per germline. The CDR3 DNA follows: TGTGCCAGCAGTGACTCGACCTCGGGAGGCTCACCCCTCCACTTT. Translation: CASSDSTSGGSPLHF.

The chain carries TRBV20-1 and TRBJ2-7; D is perhaps TRBD2 (5 bases). Germline V gene sequence: CDR1 DFQATT, CDR2 SNEGSKA (reference sequence). Between the trimmed V and J ends, which lost 5 bases and 8 bases, there was a span of 13 bases. This CDR3 has 11 amino acids. Written as DNA, the CDR3 is TGCAGTGCTTCATTATCGGGGAAGCAGTACTTC. Amino acid sequence: CSASLSGKQYF.

This clone has more than one count but fewer than ten. The chain uses TRBV5-1 and TRBJ1-5; D may be TRBD1 (5 bases). In germline, CDR1 is SGHRS, CDR2 YFSETQ. The CDR3 length is 13 residues. Trimming removed 0 bases from V and 5 bases from J, with 6 bases in between. The CDR3 reads CASSLAGDQPQHF. The CDR3 DNA sequence: TGCGCCAGCAGCTTGGCGGGGGATCAGCCCCAGCATTTT. Full variable domain (outside the CDR3, taken from reference TRBV5-1 and TRBJ1-5): KAGVTQTPRYLIKTRGQQVTLSCSPISGHRSVSWYQQTPGQGLQFLFEYFSETQRNKGNFPGRFSGRQFSNSRSEMNVSTLELGDSALYLCASSLAGDQPQHFGDGTRLSIL.

This clone appeared once. The CDR3 loop is CASSLLQATNTGELFF. CDR3 DNA: TGTGCCAGCAGCTTGTTGCAGGCCACGAACACCGGGGAGCTGTTTTTT. The gene calls are TRBV5-6 and TRBJ2-2; D gene ambiguous. The ends were cut back, 1 base at V and 0 bases at J, with 10 bases in the middle. CDR3 size: 16 residues. In germline, CDR1 is SGHDT, CDR2 YYEEEE.

CDR3: CASSHGTGLYSPLHF. The CDR3 DNA follows: TGTGCCAGCAGCCACGGGACAGGGCTTTATTCACCCCTCCACTTT. The chain carries TRBV7-9 and TRBJ1-6, with 9 bases lining up with TRBD1. V shed 5 bases, J shed 8 bases, and the junction held 7 bases outside the gene matches. Germline-derived CDR1 and CDR2 are SEHNR and FQNEAQ (reference sequence). CDR3 length: 15 residues.

This clone showed up just a few times. The V gene is TRBV6-5, the J gene TRBJ1-3, with D maybe TRBD1 (5 bases). Trimming shortened V by 6 bases and J by 0 bases, and 12 bases separated the two germline ends. Germline CDR1 and CDR2: MNHEY and SVGAGI. The CDR3 is 15 residues long. The DNA of the CDR3 is TGTGCCAGCAGGCCCGCGGGGCACTCTGGAAACACCATATATTTT. Translating gives CASRPAGHSGNTIYF.

This clone was seen a single time. V and J are TRBV28 and TRBJ1-3, with 8 nucleotides matching TRBD1. The CDR3 sequence is 14 residues long. After removal of 4 bases from V and 5 bases from J, the junction contained 4 bases not matched to a gene. Germline-derived CDR1 and CDR2 are MDHEN and SYDVKM. The CDR3 nucleotides are TGTGCCAGCAGTTCCTGGACAGGGCGAAACACCATATATTTT. Translating it yields CASSSWTGRNTIYF.

This clone has only a few counts. The rearrangement links TRBV5-1 to TRBJ1-3; D perhaps matches TRBD1 (6 bases). V was clipped by 0 bases and J by 7 bases, with 11 bases between them. The CDR3 is made up of 14 amino acids. Germline CDR1 is SGHRS and CDR2 is YFSETQ. CDR3 loop: CASSLVGGSNTIYF. DNA of the CDR3: TGCGCCAGCAGCTTGGTTGGGGGCAGTAACACCATATATTTT.

The genes are TRBV4-1 and TRBJ2-7; 9 positions match TRBD2. Trimming removed 1 base from V and 4 bases from J; junction bases left unmatched: 8. Germline V gene data show CDR1 as MGHRA and CDR2 as YSYEKL. This CDR3 has 16 amino acids. CDR3 bases: TGCGCCAGCAGCCAAGCCGGGACTAGCAGAATTTACGAGCAGTACTTC. As protein: CASSQAGTSRIYEQYF.

This chain connects TRBV18 to TRBJ2-7; 7 nucleotides align to TRBD1. The germline gives CDR1 KGHSH, CDR2 LQKENI. The CDR3 consists of 12 residues. With 6 bases clipped from V and 4 bases from J, the junction kept 3 bases outside the gene matches. The CDR3 region is CASSQQGYEQYF. The CDR3, as DNA: TGTGCCAGCTCCCAACAGGGGTACGAGCAGTACTTC.

The chain uses TRBV7-2 and TRBJ1-1, with 7 bases fitting TRBD1. This CDR3 region has 15 residues. J gave up 5 bases and V 1 base, and 7 bases lay outside the gene matches. Germline CDR1 is SGHTA and CDR2 is FQGNSA. This CDR3 is CASSLVARGTTEAFF. CDR3 coding DNA: TGTGCCAGCAGCTTAGTGGCCAGGGGGACAACTGAAGCTTTCTTT.

A word on this clone: A junction boundary mismatches the germline segment, possibly from a read error. V and J are TRBV7-9 and TRBJ1-5, with no clear D. This CDR3 has 15 residues. From germline, CDR1 is SEHNR and CDR2 FQNEAQ (reference sequence). The CDR3 DNA is TGTTCCAGCAGCCATGGCGAGGGTAGCAATCAGCCCCAGCATTTT. Translation gives CSSSHGEGSNQPQHF.

V is TRBV2 and J is TRBJ2-1; 8 bases map to TRBD1. There are 16 residues in the CDR3. V gave up 2 bases and J gave up 8 bases; unmatched junction bases: 11. CDR1 and CDR2 from the germline V gene are SNHLY and FYNNEI. The CDR3 sequence is CASSESLDRAWDEQFF. The CDR3 nucleotides read TGTGCCAGCAGTGAAAGTTTGGACAGGGCCTGGGATGAGCAGTTCTTC.

This clone has more than one count but fewer than ten. This chain connects TRBV4-3 to TRBJ2-1; 10 nucleotides align to TRBD2. The CDR3 consists of 16 residues. After removal of 6 bases from V and 4 bases from J, the junction contained 9 bases not matched to a gene. Germline CDR1 is LGHNA and CDR2 is YSLEER. CDR3 DNA sequence: TGCGCCAGCAGAATAGATGCTAGCGGGGGATACAATGAGCAGTTCTTC. Residues: CASRIDASGGYNEQFF.

The chain links TRBV29-1 to TRBJ2-7, with a tentative D call TRBD1 (5 bases). The CDR3 length is 15 residues. Germline values: CDR1 SQVTM, CDR2 ANQGSEA. The ends were cut back, 6 bases at V and 7 bases at J, with 25 bases in the middle. The CDR3 bases are TGCAGCGTCGATGCGCCGTCGACAGTTGTGGGTGAGCAGTACTTC. Translating gives CSVDAPSTVVGEQYF.

The V gene is TRBV19, the J gene TRBJ2-3; weak D call: TRBD2 (6 bases). Trimming shortened V by 4 bases and J by 2 bases, and 10 bases separated the two germline ends. CDR3 length equals 14 residues. Germline CDR1 LNHDA, CDR2 SQIVND (reference sequence). The chain's CDR3 is CASSNPGLTDTQYF. The CDR3 DNA reads TGTGCCAGTAGTAACCCGGGACTCACAGATACGCAGTATTTT.

The chain employs TRBV5-1 and TRBJ2-7; 8 bases match TRBD2. V gave up 4 bases and J gave up 2 bases; unmatched junction bases: 8. Germline loops: CDR1 SGHRS, CDR2 YFSETQ. This CDR3 has 15 amino acids. The CDR3 loop is CASSPVAGFTYEQYF. CDR3 bases: TGCGCCAGCAGCCCAGTAGCGGGGTTTACCTACGAGCAGTACTTC.

The chain recombines TRBV5-8 with TRBJ1-3; D call uncertain. CDR1 is SGHTS, CDR2 YDEGEE, per germline. The CDR3 covers 15 residues. The V end was cut by 2 bases, the J end by 0 bases, with 9 bases between. This CDR3 is CASSFSGTSGNTIYF. CDR3 DNA: TGTGCCAGCAGCTTCAGTGGTACCTCTGGAAACACCATATATTTT.

The chain employs TRBV9 and TRBJ2-3; D is perhaps TRBD2 (7 bases). V was clipped by 0 bases and J by 3 bases, with 20 bases between them. The CDR3 sequence is 18 residues long. Looked up from germline, CDR1 is SGDLS and CDR2 is YYNGEE. CDR3 nucleotides: TGTGCCAGCAGCGTAGTGGGAACGGGGGGCTTTGGAACAGATACGCAGTATTTT. Translated: CASSVVGTGGFGTDTQYF.

The chain employs TRBV11-2 and TRBJ2-7; D is ambiguous. The CDR3 is 12 residues long. Trimming stripped 1 base from V and 4 bases from J, with 5 bases between. Per germline, CDR1 SGHAT and CDR2 FQNNGV. The CDR3 is CASSLGLYEQYF. CDR3 coding DNA: TGTGCCAGCAGCTTAGGGCTTTACGAGCAGTACTTC.

Concerning this clone itself: At one end the junction does not follow the germline gene, possibly because of a read error. The chain has TRBV7-7 and TRBJ2-7; TRBD2 matches 11 bases. Germline assignment: CDR1 SSHAT and CDR2 FNYEAQ (reference sequence). The CDR3 runs 15 residues. DNA of the CDR3: TGTGCTAGCAACTCTGTAGCGGGGGGGCCGGGGGAGCAGTACTTC. It yields the protein CASNSVAGGPGEQYF.

This clone was observed a single time. V and J are TRBV5-1 and TRBJ1-3; 8 nucleotides agree with TRBD1. The V gene end was trimmed by 3 bases and the J gene end by 3 bases; junction bases not matched to a gene: 8. The germline V gene encodes CDR1 SGHRS and CDR2 YFSETQ. This CDR3 is built from 16 residues. This CDR3 is CASSWTGSEGGNTIYF. The CDR3 DNA reads as TGCGCCAGCAGCTGGACAGGGTCAGAAGGTGGAAACACCATATATTTT.